A selection of T cell receptor beta chains follows, all from one sample in a study of control samples from healthy donors and cancer patients. Sequencing was performed with immunoSEQ multiplex PCR; in TCRdb, only in-frame clones are kept and a portion is missing. The sample lists some 200,000 clones; about 93% were seen once. Sequencing used blood. Receptors originate from a man between 18 and 29 years old in good health. The conserved cysteine and the conserved F or W are not part of the CDR3 here. Expanded clones get a size class; other rows say once, few or many, or leave the size out.

size	V	J	CDR3
-	TRBV2	TRBJ1-1	ASSWDTEAF
-	TRBV4-2	TRBJ1-2	ASSQADNFDYGYT
once	TRBV9	TRBJ2-7	ASSVGTADYEQY
-	TRBV4-2	TRBJ1-2	ASSQAEGRDYGYT
-	TRBV18	TRBJ1-1	ASSLGQLMNTEAF
-	TRBV30	TRBJ1-6	ASNQGDSPLH
once	TRBV5-5	TRBJ2-2	ASSGTTSAGELF
-	TRBV30	TRBJ1-2	AWSGRERYYGYT
few	TRBV5-4	TRBJ2-3	ASSLSDRRSTDTQY
-	TRBV4-1	TRBJ1-1	ASMRGWDTEAF
-	TRBV9	TRBJ1-1	ASSVAGDLNTEAF
-	TRBV4-1	TRBJ2-4	ASSQDRGLYEY
-	TRBV28	TRBJ2-1	ASSLTSSYNEQF
-	TRBV28	TRBJ1-2	ASSTRPVGYGYT
-	TRBV5-1	TRBJ1-1	ASSLAGTGGTEAF
-	TRBV5-4	TRBJ1-1	ASSSGTGSEAF
-	TRBV2	TRBJ2-3	ASSIGTREDTQY
-	TRBV5-1	TRBJ2-7	ASIDRVRNEQY
-	TRBV9	TRBJ2-1	ASSVDSTYNEQF
-	TRBV5-4	TRBJ1-2	ASSLRTGSYGYT
-	TRBV3-1/TRBV3-2	TRBJ2-7	ASSQVTSGGYEQY
-	TRBV4-1	TRBJ1-1	ASRPQPVRQMMNTEAF
-	TRBV28	TRBJ1-3	ASVQSDGGNTIY
-	TRBV10-3	TRBJ2-5	AISEDPVQETQY
-	TRBV7-9	TRBJ1-4	ASSGKGTGFEKLF
-	TRBV19	TRBJ2-1	ASKPAGLAGYNEQF
-	TRBV28	TRBJ1-5	ASRRDRIDQPQH
-	TRBV20-1	TRBJ1-3	SASRGNTIY
-	TRBV30	TRBJ1-3	AWSVRSPPGVNTIY
-	TRBV11-1	TRBJ2-2	ASSLSAGTGELF
-	TRBV30	TRBJ2-7	AWSVGDSFYEQY
-	TRBV5-1	TRBJ1-2	ASSLPQSMGAGYT
-	TRBV9	TRBJ1-4	ASSSGNSNEKLF
-	TRBV6-6	TRBJ2-7	ASSLTLAYEQY
once	TRBV11-2	TRBJ1-1	ASSLVQDTEAF
-	TRBV28	TRBJ2-7	ASSSEVLSPY
-	TRBV28	TRBJ1-1	ASSLYSGGVEAF
-	TRBV18	TRBJ1-6	ASSQIERATLS
-	TRBV5-4	TRBJ1-4	ASSLTGMGVNEKLF
once	TRBV11-1	TRBJ1-1	ASSQERGEAF
once	TRBV9	TRBJ1-2	ASNKGANYGYT
once	TRBV24-1	TRBJ1-1	ATRTTGDIAEAF
-	TRBV5-1	TRBJ2-2	ASSYGTGTGELF
once	TRBV7-9	TRBJ2-7	ASSLKVAGGPKGSYEQY
-	TRBV7-9	TRBJ2-1	ASSFSELNEQF
-	TRBV30	TRBJ1-1	AWSVLGEAF
-	TRBV30	TRBJ1-3	AWSRTGGSGNTIY
-	TRBV7-2	TRBJ1-2	ASSPQTASMEDYT
once	TRBV5-6	TRBJ2-7	ASSVAGNYEQY
-	TRBV12-5	TRBJ2-5	ASGQGHPEGTQY
-	TRBV9	TRBJ2-5	ASSVALSGGARQETQY
-	TRBV18	TRBJ2-7	ASSPRLGLEQY
-	TRBV7-8	TRBJ2-5	ASSRTSQETQY
once	TRBV7-3	TRBJ1-1	ASSLVVRSEAF
-	TRBV11-2	TRBJ1-1	ASSFEEYTEAF
once	TRBV15	TRBJ1-5	ATSRDVGSQISGNQPQH
-	TRBV11-3	TRBJ2-2	ASRAGTGELF
-	TRBV5-1	TRBJ1-6	ASSQALNSPLH
-	TRBV30	TRBJ1-5	AWSDGQGDQPQH